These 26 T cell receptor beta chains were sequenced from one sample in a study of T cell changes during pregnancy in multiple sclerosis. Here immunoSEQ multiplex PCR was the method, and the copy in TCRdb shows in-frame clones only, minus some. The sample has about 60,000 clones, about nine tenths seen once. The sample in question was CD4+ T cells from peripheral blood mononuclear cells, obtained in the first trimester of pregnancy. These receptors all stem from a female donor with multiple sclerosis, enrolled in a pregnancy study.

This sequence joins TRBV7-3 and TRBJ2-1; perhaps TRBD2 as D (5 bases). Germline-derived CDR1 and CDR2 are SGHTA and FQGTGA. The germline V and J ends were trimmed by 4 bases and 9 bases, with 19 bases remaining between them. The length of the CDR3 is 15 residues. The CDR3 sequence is CASSSGLGKSTEQFF. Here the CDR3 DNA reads TGTGCCAGCAGCTCCGGACTGGGGAAGAGTACTGAGCAGTTCTTC.

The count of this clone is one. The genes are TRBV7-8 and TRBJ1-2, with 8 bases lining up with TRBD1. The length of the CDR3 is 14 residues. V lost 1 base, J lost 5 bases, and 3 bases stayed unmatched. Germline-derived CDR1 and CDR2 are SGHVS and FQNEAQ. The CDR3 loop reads CASSLEQGEYGYTF. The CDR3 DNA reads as TGTGCCAGCAGCTTAGAACAGGGGGAATATGGCTACACCTTC.

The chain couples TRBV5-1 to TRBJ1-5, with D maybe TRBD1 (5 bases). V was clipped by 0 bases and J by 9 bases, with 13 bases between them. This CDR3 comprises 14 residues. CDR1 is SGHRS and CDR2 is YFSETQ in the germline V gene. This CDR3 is CASSLEGVQGPQHF. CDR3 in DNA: TGCGCCAGCAGCTTGGAAGGTGTTCAGGGGCCCCAGCATTTT.

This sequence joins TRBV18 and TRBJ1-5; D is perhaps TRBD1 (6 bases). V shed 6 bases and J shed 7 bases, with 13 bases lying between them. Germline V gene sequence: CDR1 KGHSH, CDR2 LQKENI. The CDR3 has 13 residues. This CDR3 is CASSPAQGQPQHF. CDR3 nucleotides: TGTGCCAGCTCGCCCGCCCAGGGGCAGCCCCAGCATTTT.

Here the CDR3 reads CASNLGGSSYEQYF. DNA of the CDR3: TGTGCCAGCAATCTAGGGGGCAGCTCCTACGAGCAGTACTTC. The rearrangement links TRBV18 to TRBJ2-7, with 7 nucleotides matching TRBD1. V lost 8 bases and J lost 0; bases outside the gene matches: 7. The CDR3 has 14 amino acids. Germline CDR1 and CDR2: KGHSH and LQKENI.

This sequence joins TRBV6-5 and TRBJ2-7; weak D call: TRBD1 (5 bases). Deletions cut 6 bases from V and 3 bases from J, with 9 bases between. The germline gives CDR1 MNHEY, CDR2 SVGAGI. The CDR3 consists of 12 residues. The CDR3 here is CASRGVFYEQYF. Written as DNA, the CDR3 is TGTGCCAGCAGAGGGGTCTTCTACGAGCAGTACTTC.

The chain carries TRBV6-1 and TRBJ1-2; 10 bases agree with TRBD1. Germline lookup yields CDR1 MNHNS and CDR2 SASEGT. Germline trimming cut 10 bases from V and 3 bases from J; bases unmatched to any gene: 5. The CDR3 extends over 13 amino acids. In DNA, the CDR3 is TGTGCCACACGGACAGGGGGAGACTATGGCTACACCTTC. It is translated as CATRTGGDYGYTF.

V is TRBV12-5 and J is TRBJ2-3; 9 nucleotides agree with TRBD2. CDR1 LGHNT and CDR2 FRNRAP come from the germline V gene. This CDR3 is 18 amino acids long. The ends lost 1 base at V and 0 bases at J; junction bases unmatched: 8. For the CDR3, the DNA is TGTGCTAGTGGTTTGGGGGGGAAGACTAGCGGTAGCACAGATACGCAGTATTTT. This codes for CASGLGGKTSGSTDTQYF.

CDR3 residues: CASSEQDTAFF. The CDR3 nucleotides are TGTGCCAGCTCCGAGCAGGACACAGCTTTCTTT. This chain connects TRBV18 to TRBJ1-1; maybe TRBD1 (5 bases). The CDR3 sequence is 11 residues long. V lost 6 bases, J lost 10 bases, and 12 bases lay in between. Germline V CDR1 and CDR2: KGHSH, LQKENI.

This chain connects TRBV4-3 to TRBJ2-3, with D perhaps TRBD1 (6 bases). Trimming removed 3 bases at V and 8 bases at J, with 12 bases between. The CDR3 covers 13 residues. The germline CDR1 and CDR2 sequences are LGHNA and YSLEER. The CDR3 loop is CASSQEGGSTQYF. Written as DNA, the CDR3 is TGCGCCAGCAGCCAGGAAGGGGGTTCTACGCAGTATTTT.

DNA for the CDR3: TGTGCCAGCAGCTTAGCGGGTCCAGGGCGGCAGTTCTTC. Residues: CASSLAGPGRQFF. This chain uses TRBV7-9 with TRBJ2-1, with a possible D match to TRBD1 (5 bases). Per germline, CDR1 SEHNR and CDR2 FQNEAQ (reference sequence). CDR3 length equals 13 residues. V was trimmed by 0 bases and J by 12 bases, leaving 12 bases between them.

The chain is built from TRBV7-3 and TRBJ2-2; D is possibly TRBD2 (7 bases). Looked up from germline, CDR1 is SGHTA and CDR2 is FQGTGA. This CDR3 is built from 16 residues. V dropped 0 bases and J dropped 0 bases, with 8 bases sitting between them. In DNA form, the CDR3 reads TGTGCCAGCAGCTTAACGGGGGGGCCGAACACCGGGGAGCTGTTTTTT. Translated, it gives CASSLTGGPNTGELFF.

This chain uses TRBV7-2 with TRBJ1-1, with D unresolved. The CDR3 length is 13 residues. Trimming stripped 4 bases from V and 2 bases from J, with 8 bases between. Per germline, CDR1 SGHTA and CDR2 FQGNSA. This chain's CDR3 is CASSSNFNTEAFF. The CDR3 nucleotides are TGTGCCAGCAGCTCAAACTTTAACACTGAAGCTTTCTTT.

This chain's CDR3 is CASSLINSGANVLTF. The CDR3 nucleotides read TGTGCCAGCAGCTTAATTAACTCTGGGGCCAACGTCCTGACTTTC. This chain links TRBV7-3 with TRBJ2-6; D is undetermined. With 1 base removed from V and 0 bases from J, the gap between germline ends came to 4 bases. The germline CDR1 and CDR2 sequences are SGHTA and FQGTGA. The CDR3 has 15 amino acids.

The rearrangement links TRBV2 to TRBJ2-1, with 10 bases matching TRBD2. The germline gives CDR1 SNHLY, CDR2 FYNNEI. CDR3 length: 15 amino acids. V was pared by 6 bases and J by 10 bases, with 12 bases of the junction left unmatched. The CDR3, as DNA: TGTGCCAGCAGCCCCCCGGGACTAGCGTTCGGGGAGCAGTTCTTC. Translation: CASSPPGLAFGEQFF. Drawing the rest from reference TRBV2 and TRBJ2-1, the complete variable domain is EPEVTQTPSHQVTQMGQEVILRCVPISNHLYFYWYRQILGQKVEFLVSFYNNEISEKSEIFDDQFSVERPDGSNFTLKIRSTKLEDSAMYFCASSPPGLAFGEQFFGPGTRLTVL.

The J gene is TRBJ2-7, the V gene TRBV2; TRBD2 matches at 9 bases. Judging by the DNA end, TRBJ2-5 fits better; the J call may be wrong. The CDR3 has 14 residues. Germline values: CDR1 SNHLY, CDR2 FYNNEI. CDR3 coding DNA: TGTGCCAGCAGTGAAGGGTTAGCGGGGGCGACCCAGTACTTC. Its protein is CASSEGLAGATQYF.

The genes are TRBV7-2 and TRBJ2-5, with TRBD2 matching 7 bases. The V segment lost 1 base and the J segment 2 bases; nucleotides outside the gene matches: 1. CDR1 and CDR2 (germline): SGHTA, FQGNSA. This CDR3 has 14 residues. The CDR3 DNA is TGTGCCAGCAGCTTAGTACTAGCGCAAGAGACCCAGTACTTC. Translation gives CASSLVLAQETQYF.

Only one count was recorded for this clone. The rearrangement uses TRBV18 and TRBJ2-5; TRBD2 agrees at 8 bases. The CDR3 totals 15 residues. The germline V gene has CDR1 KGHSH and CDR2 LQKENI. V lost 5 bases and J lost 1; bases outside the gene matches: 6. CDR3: CASSGLAILQETQYF. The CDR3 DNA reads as TGTGCCAGCTCAGGACTAGCTATCCTCCAAGAGACCCAGTACTTC.

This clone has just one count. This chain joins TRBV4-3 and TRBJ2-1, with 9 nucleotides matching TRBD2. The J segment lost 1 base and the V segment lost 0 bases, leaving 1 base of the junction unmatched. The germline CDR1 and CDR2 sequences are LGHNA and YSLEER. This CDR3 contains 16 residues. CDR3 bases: TGCGCCAGCAGCCAAGAGCGGGGGGGATCCTACAATGAGCAGTTCTTC. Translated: CASSQERGGSYNEQFF.

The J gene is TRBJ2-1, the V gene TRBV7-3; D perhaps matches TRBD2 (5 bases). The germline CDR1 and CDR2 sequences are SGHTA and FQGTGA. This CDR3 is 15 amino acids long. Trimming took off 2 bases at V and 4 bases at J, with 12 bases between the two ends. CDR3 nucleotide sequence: TGTGCCAGCAGCTTATCCCGTGGAGGATACAATGAGCAGTTCTTC. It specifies CASSLSRGGYNEQFF.

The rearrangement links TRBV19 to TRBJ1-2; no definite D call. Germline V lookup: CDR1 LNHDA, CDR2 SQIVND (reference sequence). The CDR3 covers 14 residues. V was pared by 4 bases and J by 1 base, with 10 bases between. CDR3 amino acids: CASSTPLDNYGYTF. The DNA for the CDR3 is TGTGCCAGTAGTACCCCACTAGATAACTATGGCTACACCTTC.

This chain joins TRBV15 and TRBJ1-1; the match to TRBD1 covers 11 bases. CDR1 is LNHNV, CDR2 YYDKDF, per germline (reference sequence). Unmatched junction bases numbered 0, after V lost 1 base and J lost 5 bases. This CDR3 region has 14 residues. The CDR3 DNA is TGTGCCACCAGCAGAGGGGACAGGGGGACTGAAGCTTTCTTT. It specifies CATSRGDRGTEAFF.

This CDR3 is CASSLRGSGGAWDYEQYF. CDR3 coding DNA: TGTGCCAGCAGCTTAAGGGGTAGCGGGGGGGCCTGGGACTACGAGCAGTACTTC. This chain joins TRBV7-3 and TRBJ2-7; 11 nucleotides match TRBD2. This CDR3 is built from 18 residues. Germline CDR1 is SGHTA and CDR2 is FQGTGA. V shed 1 base, J shed 3 bases, and the junction held 11 bases outside the gene matches.

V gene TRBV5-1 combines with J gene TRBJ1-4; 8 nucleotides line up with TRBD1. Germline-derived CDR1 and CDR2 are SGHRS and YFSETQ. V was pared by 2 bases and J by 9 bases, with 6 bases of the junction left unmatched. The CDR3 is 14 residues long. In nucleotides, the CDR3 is TGCGCCAGCAGCTTAACCCGGGACAGGAAAAAACTGTTTTTT. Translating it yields CASSLTRDRKKLFF.

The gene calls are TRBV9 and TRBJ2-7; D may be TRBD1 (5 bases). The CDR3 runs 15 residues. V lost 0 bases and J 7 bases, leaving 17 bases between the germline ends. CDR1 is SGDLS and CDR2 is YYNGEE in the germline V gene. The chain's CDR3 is CASSVEGRAPWEQYF. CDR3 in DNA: TGTGCCAGCAGCGTAGAGGGCAGGGCCCCATGGGAGCAGTACTTC.

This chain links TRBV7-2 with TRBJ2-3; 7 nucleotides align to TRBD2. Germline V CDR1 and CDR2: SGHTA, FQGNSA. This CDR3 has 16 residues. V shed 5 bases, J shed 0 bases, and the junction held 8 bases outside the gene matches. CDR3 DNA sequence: TGTGCCAGCAGCCACGGACTAGTAGGTAGCACAGATACGCAGTATTTT. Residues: CASSHGLVGSTDTQYF.